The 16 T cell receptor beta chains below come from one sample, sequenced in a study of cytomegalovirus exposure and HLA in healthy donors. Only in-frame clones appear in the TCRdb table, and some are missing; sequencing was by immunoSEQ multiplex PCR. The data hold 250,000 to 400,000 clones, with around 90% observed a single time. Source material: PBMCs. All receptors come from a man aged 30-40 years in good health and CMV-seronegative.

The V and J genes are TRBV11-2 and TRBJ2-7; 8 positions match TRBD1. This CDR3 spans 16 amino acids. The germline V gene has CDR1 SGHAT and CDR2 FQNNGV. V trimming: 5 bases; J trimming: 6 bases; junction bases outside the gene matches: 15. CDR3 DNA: TGTGCCAGCAGCCCTACTTCGGCAGGGGGCTCGGGCGAGCAGTACTTC. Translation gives CASSPTSAGGSGEQYF. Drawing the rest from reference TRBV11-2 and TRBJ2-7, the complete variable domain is EAGVAQSPRYKIIEKRQSVAFWCNPISGHATLYWYQQILGQGPKLLIQFQNNGVVDDSQLPKDRFSAERLKGVDSTLKIQPAKLEDSAVYLCASSPTSAGGSGEQYFGPGTRLTVT.

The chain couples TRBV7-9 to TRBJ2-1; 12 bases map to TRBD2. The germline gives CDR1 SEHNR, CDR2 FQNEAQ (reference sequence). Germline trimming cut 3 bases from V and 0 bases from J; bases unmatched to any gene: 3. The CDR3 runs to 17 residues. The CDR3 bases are TGTGCCAGCAGCTTTCTACTAGCGGGGGGCTCCTACAATGAGCAGTTCTTC. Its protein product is CASSFLLAGGSYNEQFF.

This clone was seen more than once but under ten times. The DNA of the CDR3 is TGCGCCAGCAGTGAAACAGGGGAAACCGGGGAGCTGTTTTTT. Translation gives CASSETGETGELFF. V usage is TRBV10-1 and J usage is TRBJ2-2, with TRBD1 matching over 7 bases. The ends lost 3 bases at V and 5 bases at J; junction bases unmatched: 3. Germline lookup yields CDR1 WNHNN and CDR2 SYGVQD (reference sequence). This CDR3 contains 14 residues.

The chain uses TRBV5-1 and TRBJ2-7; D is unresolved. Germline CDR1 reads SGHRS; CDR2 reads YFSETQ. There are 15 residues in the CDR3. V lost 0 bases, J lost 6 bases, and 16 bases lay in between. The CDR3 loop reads CASSLASTYSFEQYF. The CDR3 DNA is TGCGCCAGCAGCTTGGCCTCAACCTACTCGTTCGAGCAGTACTTC.

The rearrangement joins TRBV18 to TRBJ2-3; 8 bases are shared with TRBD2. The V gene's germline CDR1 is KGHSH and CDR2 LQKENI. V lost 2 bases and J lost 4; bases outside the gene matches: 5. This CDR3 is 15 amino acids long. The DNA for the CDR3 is TGTGCCAGCTCACCAATCGACGGGGGGGCAGATACGCAGTATTTT. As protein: CASSPIDGGADTQYF.

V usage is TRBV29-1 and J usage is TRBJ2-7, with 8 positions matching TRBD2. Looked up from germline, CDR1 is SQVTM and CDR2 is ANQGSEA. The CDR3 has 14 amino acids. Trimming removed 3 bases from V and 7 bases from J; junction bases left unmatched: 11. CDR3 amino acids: CSVDEGRGVREQYF. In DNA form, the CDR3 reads TGCAGCGTTGATGAGGGGCGGGGGGTGAGAGAGCAGTACTTC.

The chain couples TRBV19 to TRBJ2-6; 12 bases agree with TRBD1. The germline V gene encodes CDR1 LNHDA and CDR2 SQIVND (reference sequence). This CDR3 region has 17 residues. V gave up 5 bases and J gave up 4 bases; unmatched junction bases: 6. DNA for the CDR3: TGTGCCAGTAGTCCGGGACAGGGGGCGTCAGGGGCCAACGTCCTGACTTTC. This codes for CASSPGQGASGANVLTF.

As DNA, the CDR3 is TGTGCCAGCAGCCGGGACAGGACCTACGAGCAGTACTTC. Residues: CASSRDRTYEQYF. The V gene is TRBV25-1, the J gene TRBJ2-7; 8 nucleotides match TRBD1. This CDR3 spans 13 amino acids. The J segment lost 2 bases and the V segment lost 6 bases, leaving 3 bases of the junction unmatched. The germline V gene has CDR1 MGHDK and CDR2 SYGVNS.

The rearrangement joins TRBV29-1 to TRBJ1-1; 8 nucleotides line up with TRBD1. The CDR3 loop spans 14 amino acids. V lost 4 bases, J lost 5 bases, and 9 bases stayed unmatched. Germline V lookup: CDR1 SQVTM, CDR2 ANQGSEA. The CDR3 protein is CSVGSGQGGTEAFF. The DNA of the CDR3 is TGCAGCGTTGGGAGTGGACAGGGAGGAACTGAAGCTTTCTTT.

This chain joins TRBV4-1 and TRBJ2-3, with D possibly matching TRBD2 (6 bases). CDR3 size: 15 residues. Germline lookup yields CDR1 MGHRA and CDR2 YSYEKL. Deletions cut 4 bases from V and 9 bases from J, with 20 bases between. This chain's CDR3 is CASSPHRGGDRTQYF. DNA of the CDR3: TGCGCCAGCAGCCCCCACCGGGGCGGGGACCGGACGCAGTATTTT.

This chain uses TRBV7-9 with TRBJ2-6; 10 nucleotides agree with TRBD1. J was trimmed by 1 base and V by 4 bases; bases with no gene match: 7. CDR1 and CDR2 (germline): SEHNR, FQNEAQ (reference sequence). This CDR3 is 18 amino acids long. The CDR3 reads CASSSPRQGASGANVLTF. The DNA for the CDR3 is TGTGCCAGCAGCTCCCCCAGACAGGGGGCATCTGGGGCCAACGTCCTGACTTTC.

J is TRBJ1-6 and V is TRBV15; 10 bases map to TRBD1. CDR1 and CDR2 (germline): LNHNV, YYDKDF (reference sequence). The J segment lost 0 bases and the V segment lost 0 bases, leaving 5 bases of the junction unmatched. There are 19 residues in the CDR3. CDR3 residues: CATSRDGTGASSYNSPLHF. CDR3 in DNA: TGTGCCACCAGCAGAGATGGGACAGGGGCAAGCTCCTATAATTCACCCCTCCACTTT.

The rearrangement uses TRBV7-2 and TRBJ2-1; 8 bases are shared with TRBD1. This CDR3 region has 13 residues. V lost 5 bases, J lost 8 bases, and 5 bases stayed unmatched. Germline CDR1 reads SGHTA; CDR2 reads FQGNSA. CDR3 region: CASSADRGDEQFF. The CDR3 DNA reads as TGTGCCAGCAGCGCAGACAGGGGTGATGAGCAGTTCTTC.

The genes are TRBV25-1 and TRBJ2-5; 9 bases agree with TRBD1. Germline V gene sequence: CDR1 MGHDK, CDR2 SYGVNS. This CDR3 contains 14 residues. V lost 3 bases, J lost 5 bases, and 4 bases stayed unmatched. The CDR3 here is CASSDTGGPETQYF. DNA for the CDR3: TGTGCCAGCAGTGATACAGGGGGCCCGGAGACCCAGTACTTC.

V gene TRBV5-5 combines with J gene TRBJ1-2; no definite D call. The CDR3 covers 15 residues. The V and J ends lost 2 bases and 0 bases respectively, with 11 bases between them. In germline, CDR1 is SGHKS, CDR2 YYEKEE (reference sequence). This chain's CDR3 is CASSLRDLANYGYTF. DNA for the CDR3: TGTGCCAGCAGCTTACGGGATTTAGCTAACTATGGCTACACCTTC. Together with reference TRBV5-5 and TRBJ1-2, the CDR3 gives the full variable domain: DAGVTQSPTHLIKTRGQQVTLRCSPISGHKSVSWYQQVLGQGPQFIFQYYEKEERGRGNFPDRFSARQFPNYSSELNVNALLLGDSALYLCASSLRDLANYGYTFGSGTRLTVV.

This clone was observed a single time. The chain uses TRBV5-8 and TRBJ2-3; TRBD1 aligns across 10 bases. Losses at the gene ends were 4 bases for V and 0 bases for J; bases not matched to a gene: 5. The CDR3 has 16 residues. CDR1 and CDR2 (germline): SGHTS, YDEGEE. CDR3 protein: CASSPTGGGSTDTQYF. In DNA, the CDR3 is TGTGCCAGCAGCCCGACAGGGGGCGGGAGCACAGATACGCAGTATTTT.